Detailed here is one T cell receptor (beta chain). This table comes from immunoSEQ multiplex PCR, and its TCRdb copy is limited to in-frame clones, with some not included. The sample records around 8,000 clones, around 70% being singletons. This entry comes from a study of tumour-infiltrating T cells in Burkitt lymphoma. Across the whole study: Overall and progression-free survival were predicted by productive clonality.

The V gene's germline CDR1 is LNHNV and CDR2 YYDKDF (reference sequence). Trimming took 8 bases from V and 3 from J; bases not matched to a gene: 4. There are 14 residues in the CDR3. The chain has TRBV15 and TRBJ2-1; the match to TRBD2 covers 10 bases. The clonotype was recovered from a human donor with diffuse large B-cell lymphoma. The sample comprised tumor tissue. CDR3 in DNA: TGTGCCACCGGGAGCGGGGGGGACTACAATGAGCAGTTCTTC. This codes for CATGSGGDYNEQFF.